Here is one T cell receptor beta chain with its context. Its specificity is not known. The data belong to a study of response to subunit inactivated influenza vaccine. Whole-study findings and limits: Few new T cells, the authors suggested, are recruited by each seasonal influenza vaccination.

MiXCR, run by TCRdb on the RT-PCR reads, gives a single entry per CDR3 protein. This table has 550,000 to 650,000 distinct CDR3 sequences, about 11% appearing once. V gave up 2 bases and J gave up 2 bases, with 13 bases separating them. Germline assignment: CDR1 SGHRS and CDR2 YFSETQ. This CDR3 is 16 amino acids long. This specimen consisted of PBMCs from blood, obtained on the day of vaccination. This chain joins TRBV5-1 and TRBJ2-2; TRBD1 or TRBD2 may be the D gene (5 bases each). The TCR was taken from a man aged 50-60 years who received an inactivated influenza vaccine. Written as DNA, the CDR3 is TGCGCCAGCAGCTTCCCATTGGGGGATAACACCGGGGAGCTGTTTTTT. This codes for CASSFPLGDNTGELFF.